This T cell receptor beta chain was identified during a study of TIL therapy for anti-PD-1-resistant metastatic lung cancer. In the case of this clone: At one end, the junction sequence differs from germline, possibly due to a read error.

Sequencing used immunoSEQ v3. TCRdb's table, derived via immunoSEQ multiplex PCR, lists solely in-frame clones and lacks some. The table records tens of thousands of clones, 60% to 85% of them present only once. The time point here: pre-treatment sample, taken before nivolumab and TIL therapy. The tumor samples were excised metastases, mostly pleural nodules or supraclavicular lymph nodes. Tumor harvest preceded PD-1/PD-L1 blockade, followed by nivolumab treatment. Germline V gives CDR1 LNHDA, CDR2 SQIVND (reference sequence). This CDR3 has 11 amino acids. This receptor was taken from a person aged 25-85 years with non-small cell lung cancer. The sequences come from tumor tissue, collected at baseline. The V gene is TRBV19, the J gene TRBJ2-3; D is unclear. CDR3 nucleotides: TGTGCCAGTAGTTTGGCAGAAACGCAGTATTTT. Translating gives CASSLAETQYF.